One sample yielded the 15 T cell receptor beta chains listed below, sequenced in a study of T cell responses to AZD1222 COVID-19 vaccine. The table came from immunoSEQ multiplex PCR; TCRdb's copy has only in-frame clones and leaves some out. The sample records tens of thousands of clones, roughly 90% being singletons. The sample in question was peripheral blood, obtained on day 0 of AZD1222 vaccination. The receptors shown here come from an adult in good health.

The CDR3 loop reads CASSESSKGYTGELFF. The CDR3 bases are TGTGCCAGCAGTGAAAGCTCAAAGGGGTACACCGGGGAGCTGTTTTTT. The gene calls are TRBV6-4 and TRBJ2-2; the D gene is possibly TRBD1 (5 bases). The germline CDR1 and CDR2 sequences are MRHNA and SNTAGT. Trimming removed 3 bases from V and 3 bases from J, with 14 bases in between. This CDR3 has 16 amino acids.

The CDR3 region is CASSYVTGSQPQHF. The CDR3 region has the DNA TGTGCCAGCAGTTACGTGACAGGGAGCCAGCCCCAGCATTTT. The chain joins TRBV6-2 or TRBV6-3 to TRBJ1-5, with 7 nucleotides matching TRBD1. V was clipped by 2 bases and J by 7 bases; unmatched bases: 5. The germline V gene has CDR1 MNHEY and CDR2 SVGEGT. CDR3 size: 14 residues.

The chain combines TRBV7-2 with TRBJ1-5; D is unresolved. This CDR3 spans 13 amino acids. Trimming left V 4 bases short and J 5 bases short, with 9 bases between. The V gene's germline CDR1 is SGHTA and CDR2 FQGNSA. DNA for the CDR3: TGTGCCAGCAGCTCCCAAAGGGATCAGCCCCAGCATTTT. It specifies CASSSQRDQPQHF.

A word on this clone: The same CDR3 can be traced to other DNA sequences in this sample. The CDR3 region is CASSQGTGEAFF. The CDR3 region has the DNA TGTGCCAGCAGCCAAGGGACAGGGGAAGCTTTCTTT. The chain couples TRBV3-1 (or the pseudogene TRBV3-2) to TRBJ1-1, with TRBD1 identical over 8 bases. V lost 1 base, J lost 8 bases, and 0 bases stayed unmatched. Germline V gives CDR1 LGHDT, CDR2 YNNKEL (reference sequence). The CDR3 totals 12 residues.

A word on this clone: Other DNA sequences in the sample encode the same CDR3. The chain links TRBV2 to TRBJ2-1; 11 bases match TRBD2. Germline CDR1 and CDR2: SNHLY and FYNNEI. Trimming at V came to 6 bases and at J to 4 bases, leaving 5 bases not matched to a gene. This CDR3 has 15 amino acids. CDR3 loop: CASSSGLAAYNEQFF. The DNA of the CDR3 is TGTGCCAGCAGCTCGGGACTAGCGGCATACAATGAGCAGTTCTTC. The full variable domain, with the rest looked up from reference TRBV2 and TRBJ2-1, is EPEVTQTPSHQVTQMGQEVILRCVPISNHLYFYWYRQILGQKVEFLVSFYNNEISEKSEIFDDQFSVERPDGSNFTLKIRSTKLEDSAMYFCASSSGLAAYNEQFFGPGTRLTVL.

This chain connects TRBV13 to TRBJ1-5; 8 bases are a match to TRBD1. This CDR3 spans 15 amino acids. V trimming: 5 bases; J trimming: 0 bases; junction bases outside the gene matches: 3. Germline CDR1 and CDR2: PRHDT and FYEKMQ (reference sequence). The CDR3 DNA follows: TGTGCCAGCAGCCGGACAGGGAATAGCAATCAGCCCCAGCATTTT. Amino acid sequence: CASSRTGNSNQPQHF.

The chain is built from TRBV3-1 (or the pseudogene TRBV3-2) and TRBJ1-1; 7 bases are shared with TRBD1. Looked up from germline, CDR1 is LGHDT and CDR2 is YNNKEL (reference sequence). Trimming took 1 base from V and 10 from J; bases not matched to a gene: 6. The CDR3 runs 13 residues. DNA for the CDR3: TGTGCCAGCAGCCAAGTTAGAGGGGGCTTAGCTTTCTTT. Its protein is CASSQVRGGLAFF.

The chain recombines TRBV6-2 or TRBV6-3 with TRBJ2-7; D gene ambiguous. The CDR3 length is 11 residues. With 4 bases removed from V and 10 bases from J, the gap between germline ends came to 11 bases. Per the germline V gene, CDR1 is MNHEY and CDR2 is SVGEGT. The chain's CDR3 is CASSLGKIQYF. DNA for the CDR3: TGTGCCAGCAGTTTGGGCAAAATCCAGTACTTC.

The rearrangement uses TRBV7-9 and TRBJ2-7; possibly TRBD1 for D (5 bases). CDR1 and CDR2 from the germline V gene are SEHNR and FQNEAQ (reference sequence). The CDR3 spans 16 residues. Trimming took off 5 bases at V and 2 bases at J, with 19 bases between the two ends. The CDR3: CASSRGWGTGAYEQYF. The CDR3 DNA reads TGTGCCAGCAGCCGTGGGTGGGGTACAGGAGCCTACGAGCAGTACTTC.

V gene TRBV11-2 combines with J gene TRBJ1-1; D may be TRBD1 (6 bases). Germline CDR1 is SGHAT and CDR2 is FQNNGV. The CDR3 is made up of 14 amino acids. The germline V and J ends were trimmed by 7 bases and 4 bases, with 16 bases remaining between them. The CDR3: CASKTYTGTTEAFF. In nucleotides, the CDR3 is TGTGCCAGCAAGACCTATACAGGGACCACTGAAGCTTTCTTT.

The chain has TRBV18 and TRBJ2-1; 11 nucleotides line up with TRBD1. The CDR3 loop spans 18 amino acids. With 2 bases clipped from V and 8 bases from J, the junction kept 14 bases outside the gene matches. CDR1 and CDR2 from the germline V gene are KGHSH and LQKENI. The DNA of the CDR3 is TGTGCCAGCTCACCATATGGACAGGGGGCTACTTTGGTGGATGAGCAGTTCTTC. It encodes CASSPYGQGATLVDEQFF.

The chain joins TRBV27 to TRBJ1-2; 9 positions agree with TRBD1. The CDR3 is 15 residues long. The junction had 3 bases not matched to a gene; V was cut back by 3 bases and J by 1 base. Germline-derived CDR1 and CDR2 are MNHEY and SMNVEV (reference sequence). In nucleotides, the CDR3 is TGTGCCAGCAGTTTCACGACAGGGGGTAACTATGGCTACACCTTC. This translates into CASSFTTGGNYGYTF.

The V gene is TRBV5-1, the J gene TRBJ1-4; tentatively, D is TRBD1 (5 bases). CDR3 length: 16 amino acids. Between the trimmed V and J ends, which lost 4 bases and 6 bases, there was a span of 19 bases. The germline gives CDR1 SGHRS, CDR2 YFSETQ. CDR3 DNA sequence: TGCGCCAGCAGCCCCCAGGATCCGACAGAGGATGAAAAACTGTTTTTT. This encodes CASSPQDPTEDEKLFF.

The V gene is TRBV30, the J gene TRBJ1-5; 8 bases agree with TRBD1. The V segment lost 3 bases and the J segment 1 base; nucleotides outside the gene matches: 11. Looked up from germline, CDR1 is GTSNPN and CDR2 is SVGIG (reference sequence). This CDR3 region has 17 residues. The CDR3 nucleotides are TGTGCCTGGAGGACAGGGGACGGGGGATGGAGCAATCAGCCCCAGCATTTT. This translates into CAWRTGDGGWSNQPQHF.

The chain carries TRBV4-3 and TRBJ2-7; 9 nucleotides match TRBD1. With V trimmed by 1 base and J by 5 bases, 9 bases remained unmatched. The CDR3 length is 16 residues. The germline gives CDR1 LGHNA, CDR2 YSLEER. The CDR3: CASSQATGTGWDEQYF. In DNA, the CDR3 is TGCGCCAGCAGCCAAGCGACCGGGACAGGGTGGGACGAGCAGTACTTC.